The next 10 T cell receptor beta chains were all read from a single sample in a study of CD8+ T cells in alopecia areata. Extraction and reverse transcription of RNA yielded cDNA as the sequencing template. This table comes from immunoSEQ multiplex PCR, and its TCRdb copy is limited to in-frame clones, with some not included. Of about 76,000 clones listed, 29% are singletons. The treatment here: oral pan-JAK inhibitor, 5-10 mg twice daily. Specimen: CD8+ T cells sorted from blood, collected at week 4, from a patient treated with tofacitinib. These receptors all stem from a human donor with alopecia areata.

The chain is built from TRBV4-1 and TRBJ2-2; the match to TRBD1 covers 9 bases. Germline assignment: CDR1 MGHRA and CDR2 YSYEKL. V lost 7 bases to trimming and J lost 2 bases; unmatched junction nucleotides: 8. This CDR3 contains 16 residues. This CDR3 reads CASTPWTGVNTGELFF. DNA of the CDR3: TGCGCCAGCACTCCTTGGACAGGGGTTAACACCGGGGAGCTGTTTTTT.

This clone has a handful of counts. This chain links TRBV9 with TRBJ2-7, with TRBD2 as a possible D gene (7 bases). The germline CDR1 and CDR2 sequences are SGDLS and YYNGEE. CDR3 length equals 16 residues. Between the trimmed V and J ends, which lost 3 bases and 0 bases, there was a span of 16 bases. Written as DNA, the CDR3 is TGTGCCAGCAGCGCCGAAGGGGGGGAGACCTCCTACGAGCAGTACTTC. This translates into CASSAEGGETSYEQYF.

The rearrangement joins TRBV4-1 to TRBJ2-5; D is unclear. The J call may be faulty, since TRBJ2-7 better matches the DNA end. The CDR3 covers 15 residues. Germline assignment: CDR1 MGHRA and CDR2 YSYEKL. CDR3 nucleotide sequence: TGCGCCAGCAGCCCAGAGGTGAGCCTCTCCTACGAGCAGTACTTC. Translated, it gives CASSPEVSLSYEQYF.

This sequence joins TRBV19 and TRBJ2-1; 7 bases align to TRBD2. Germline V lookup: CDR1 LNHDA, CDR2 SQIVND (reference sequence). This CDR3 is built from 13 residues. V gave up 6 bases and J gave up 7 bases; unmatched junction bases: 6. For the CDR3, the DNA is TGTGCCAGTAGCCATAACGGGGGGAATGAGCAGTTCTTC. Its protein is CASSHNGGNEQFF.

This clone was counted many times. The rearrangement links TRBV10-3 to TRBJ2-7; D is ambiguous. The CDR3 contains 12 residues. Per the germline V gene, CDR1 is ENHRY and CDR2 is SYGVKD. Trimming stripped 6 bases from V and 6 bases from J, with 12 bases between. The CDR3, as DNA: TGTGCCATCAGCCTTCAGTGGGGCGAGCAGTACTTC. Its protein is CAISLQWGEQYF.

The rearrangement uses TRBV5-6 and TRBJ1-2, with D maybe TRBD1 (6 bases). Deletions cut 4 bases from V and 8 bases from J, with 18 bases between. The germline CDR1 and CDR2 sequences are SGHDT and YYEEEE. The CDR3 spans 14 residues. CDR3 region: CASSTRQVLLGYTF. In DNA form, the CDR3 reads TGTGCCAGCAGCACTCGACAGGTCCTCCTGGGCTACACCTTC.

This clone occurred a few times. The CDR3 region has the DNA TGCAGCGGCAGACAGGACAATGAGCAGTTCTTC. Its protein product is CSGRQDNEQFF. This sequence joins TRBV29-1 and TRBJ2-1; tentative D call: TRBD1 (6 bases). The CDR3 is 11 residues long. Deletions cut 7 bases from V and 5 bases from J, with 9 bases between. CDR1 and CDR2 (germline): SQVTM, ANQGSEA.

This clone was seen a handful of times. For the CDR3, the DNA is TGCAGCGTTTACAGGCCCGATGTATATGGCTACACCTTC. Encoded protein: CSVYRPDVYGYTF. The V and J genes are TRBV29-1 and TRBJ1-2; D perhaps matches TRBD1 (5 bases). V lost 5 bases, J lost 5 bases, and 15 bases lay in between. The CDR3 runs to 13 residues. Germline V lookup: CDR1 SQVTM, CDR2 ANQGSEA.

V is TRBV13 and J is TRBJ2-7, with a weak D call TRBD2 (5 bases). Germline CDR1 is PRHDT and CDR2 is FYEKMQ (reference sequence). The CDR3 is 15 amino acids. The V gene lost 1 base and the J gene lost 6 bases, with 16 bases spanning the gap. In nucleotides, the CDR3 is TGTGCCAGCAGCTTAGCGCCAGGCGGAGGCGCCGAGCAGTACTTC. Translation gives CASSLAPGGGAEQYF.

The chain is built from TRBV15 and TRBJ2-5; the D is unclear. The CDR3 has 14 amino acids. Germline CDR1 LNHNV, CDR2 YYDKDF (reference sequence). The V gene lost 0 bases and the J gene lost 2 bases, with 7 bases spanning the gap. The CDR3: CATSRERFQETQYF. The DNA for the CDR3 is TGTGCCACCAGCAGAGAAAGGTTTCAAGAGACCCAGTACTTC. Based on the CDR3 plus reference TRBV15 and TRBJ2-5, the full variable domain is DAMVIQNPRYQVTQFGKPVTLSCSQTLNHNVMYWYQQKSSQAPKLLFHYYDKDFNNEADTPDNFQSRRPNTSFCFLDIRSPGLGDTAMYLCATSRERFQETQYFGPGTRLLVL.